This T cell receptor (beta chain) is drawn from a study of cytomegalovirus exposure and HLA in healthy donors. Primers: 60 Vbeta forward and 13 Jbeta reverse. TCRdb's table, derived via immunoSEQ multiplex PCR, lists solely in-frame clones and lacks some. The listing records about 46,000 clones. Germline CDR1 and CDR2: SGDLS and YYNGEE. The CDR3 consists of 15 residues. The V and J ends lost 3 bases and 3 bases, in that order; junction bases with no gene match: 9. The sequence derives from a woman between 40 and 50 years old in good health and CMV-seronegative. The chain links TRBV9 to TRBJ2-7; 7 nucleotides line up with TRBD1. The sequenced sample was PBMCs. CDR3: CASSGTGSAHYEQYF. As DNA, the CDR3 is TGTGCCAGCAGCGGGACAGGAAGTGCCCACTACGAGCAGTACTTC.